This TCR beta chain was obtained from a study of regulatory T cells in long-lasting Graves disease. Sample time point: persistent/refractory GD, antithyroid drugs over 5 years with positive TRAb. PBMCs were the source of the RNA used for TCR sequencing. Construction of the TCR beta libraries employed iRepertoire HTBI primers in conjunction with Arm-PCR of CDR3 regions. TCRdb reanalysed the multiplex PCR reads using MiXCR and keeps one entry per CDR3 protein. The sample holds some 430,000 distinct CDR3 sequences, around a fifth seen once. This material consisted of peripheral blood mononuclear cells (PBMCs), taken when the disease was refractory, from a patient treated with antithyroid drugs. The clonotype originates from a female donor with Graves disease.

The CDR3 spells CASRSGTGGAGELFF. The CDR3 DNA follows: TGTGCCAGCAGATCCGGGACAGGGGGGGCCGGGGAGCTGTTTTTT. The rearrangement joins TRBV5-6 to TRBJ2-2, with TRBD1 identical over 11 bases. The CDR3 loop spans 15 amino acids. Germline V gene sequence: CDR1 SGHDT, CDR2 YYEEEE. V shed 5 bases and J 6 bases; nucleotides not matched to a gene: 6.